This T cell receptor beta chain was sequenced in a study of T cell responses to AZD1222 COVID-19 vaccine. The CDR3 has 16 amino acids. The germline V gene encodes CDR1 MRHNA and CDR2 SNTAGT. The ends were cut back, 4 bases at V and 3 bases at J, with 18 bases in the middle. Turning to this clone: Its antigen is unidentified.

Produced via immunoSEQ multiplex PCR; TCRdb's table is partial and in-frame only. The table shows 150,000 to 200,000 clones, with about 90% occurring only once. Second doses that came at about 4 or about 12 weeks were put together. General study results and limits: Spike-specific TCR breadth and depth grew following two AZD1222 doses. Most donors were white British, females outnumbered males, and clonal diversity was possibly underestimated. Close to half of all spike-specific TCRs reportedly target regions of the variants that are unmutated.

The chain employs TRBV6-4 and TRBJ1-1; D perhaps matches TRBD1 (6 bases). The clonotype originates from an adult who received the AZD1222 COVID-19 vaccine. The sequencing used peripheral blood, collected 28 days after the second AZD1222 dose. The CDR3 here is CASSASHPRGDTEAFF. CDR3 nucleotides: TGTGCCAGCAGTGCGAGCCACCCCAGGGGTGACACTGAAGCTTTCTTT.